This T cell receptor beta chain appears in the sequencing data of a study of blood T cell repertoires in COVID-19. Study details: Spain, Italy and the United States supplied samples that represented acute and convalescent COVID-19. Sample material is recorded as cDNA or gDNA derived from T cells, B-cell-depleted T cells, or PBMCs.

Germline values: CDR1 LGHNA, CDR2 YNFKEQ. This CDR3 spans 13 amino acids. V gave up 4 bases and J gave up 0 bases, with 4 bases separating them. Authors' data handling: Using reference gene primer amplification, nucleated cell counts were estimated. Repertoires were generated with immunoSEQ multiplex PCR, while TCRdb's copy carries only in-frame clones and drops some. D and trimming were read from the DNA, whereas the V and J calls and clone size are those reported in that table. There are 100,000 or so clones in the sample; roughly 80% occur only once, and roughly 10% lies in the top ten. The sequence was collected from a woman in her 70s with active or convalescent COVID-19. Input material: peripheral blood. V is TRBV4-2 and J is TRBJ2-1; the D is unclear. As DNA, the CDR3 is TGTGCCAGCAGCCCGAGCTCCTACAATGAGCAGTTCTTC. As protein: CASSPSSYNEQFF.